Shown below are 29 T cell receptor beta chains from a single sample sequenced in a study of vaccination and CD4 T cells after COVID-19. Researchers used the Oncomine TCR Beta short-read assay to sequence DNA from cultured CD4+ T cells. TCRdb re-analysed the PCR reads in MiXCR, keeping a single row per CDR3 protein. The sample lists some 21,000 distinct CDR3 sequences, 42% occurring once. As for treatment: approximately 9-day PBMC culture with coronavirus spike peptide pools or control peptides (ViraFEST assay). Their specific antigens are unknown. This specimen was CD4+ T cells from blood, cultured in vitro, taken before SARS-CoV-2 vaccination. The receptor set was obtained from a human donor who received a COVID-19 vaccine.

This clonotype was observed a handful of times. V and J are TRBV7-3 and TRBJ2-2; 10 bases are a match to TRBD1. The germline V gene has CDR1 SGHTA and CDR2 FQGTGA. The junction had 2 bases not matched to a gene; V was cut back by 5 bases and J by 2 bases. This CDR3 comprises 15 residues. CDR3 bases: TGTGCCAGCAGCCCGACAGGGGGCAACACCGGGGAGCTGTTTTTT. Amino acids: CASSPTGGNTGELFF.

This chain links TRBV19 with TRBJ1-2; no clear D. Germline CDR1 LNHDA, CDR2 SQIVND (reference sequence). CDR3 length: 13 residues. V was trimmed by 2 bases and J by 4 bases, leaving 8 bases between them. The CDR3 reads CASSIRAVYGYTF. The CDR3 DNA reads TGTGCCAGTAGTATAAGGGCCGTCTATGGCTACACCTTC.

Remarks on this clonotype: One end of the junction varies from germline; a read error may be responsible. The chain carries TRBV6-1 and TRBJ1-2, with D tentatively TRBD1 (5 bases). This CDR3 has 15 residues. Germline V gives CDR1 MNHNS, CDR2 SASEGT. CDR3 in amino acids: CAISEGLGGADGYTF. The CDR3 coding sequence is TGTGCCATCAGTGAAGGGCTGGGAGGGGCGGATGGCTACACCTTC.

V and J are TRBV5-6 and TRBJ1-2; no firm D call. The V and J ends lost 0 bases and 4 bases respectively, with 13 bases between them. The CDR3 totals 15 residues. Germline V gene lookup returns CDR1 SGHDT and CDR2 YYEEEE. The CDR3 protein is CASSLAEAGFYGYTF. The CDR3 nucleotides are TGTGCCAGCAGCTTGGCCGAAGCTGGGTTCTATGGCTACACCTTC. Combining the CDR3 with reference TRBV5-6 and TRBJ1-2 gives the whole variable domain DAGVTQSPTHLIKTRGQQVTLRCSPKSGHDTVSWYQQALGQGPQFIFQYYEEEERQRGNFPDRFSGHQFPNYSSELNVNALLLGDSALYLCASSLAEAGFYGYTFGSGTRLTVV.

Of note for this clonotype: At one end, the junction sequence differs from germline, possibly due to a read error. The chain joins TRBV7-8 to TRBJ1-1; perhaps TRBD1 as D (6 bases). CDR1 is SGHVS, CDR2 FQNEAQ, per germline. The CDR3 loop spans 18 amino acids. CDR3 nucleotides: TGTGCCAGCAGCTTAGGGTACCGAGGGGGGCTTGCGAACACTGAAGCCTTCTTT. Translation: CASSLGYRGGLANTEAFF. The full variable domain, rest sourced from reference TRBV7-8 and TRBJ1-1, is GAGVSQSPRYKVAKRGQDVALRCDPISGHVSLFWYQQALGQGPEFLTYFQNEAQLDKSGLPSDRFFAERPEGSVSTLKIQRTQQEDSAVYLCASSLGYRGGLANTEAFFGQGTRLTVV.

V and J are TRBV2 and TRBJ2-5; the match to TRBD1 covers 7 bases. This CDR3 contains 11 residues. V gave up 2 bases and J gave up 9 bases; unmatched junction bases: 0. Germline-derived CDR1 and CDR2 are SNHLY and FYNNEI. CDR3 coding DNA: TGTGCCAGCAGTGAACAGGGGGCCCAGTACTTC. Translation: CASSEQGAQYF.

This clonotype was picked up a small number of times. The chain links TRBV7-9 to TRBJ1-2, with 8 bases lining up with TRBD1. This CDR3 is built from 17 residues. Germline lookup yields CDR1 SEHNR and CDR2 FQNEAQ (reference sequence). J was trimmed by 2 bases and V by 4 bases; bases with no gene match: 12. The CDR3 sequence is CASSSSFFTGGNYGYTF. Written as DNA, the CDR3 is TGTGCCAGCAGCTCGAGTTTTTTTACAGGGGGAAACTATGGCTACACCTTC.

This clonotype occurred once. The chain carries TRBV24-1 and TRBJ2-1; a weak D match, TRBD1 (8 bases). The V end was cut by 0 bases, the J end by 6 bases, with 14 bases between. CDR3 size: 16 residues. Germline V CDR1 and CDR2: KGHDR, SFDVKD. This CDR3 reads CATSDLSGTGSNEQFF. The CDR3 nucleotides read TGTGCCACCAGTGATTTGAGCGGGACAGGCTCCAATGAGCAGTTCTTC.

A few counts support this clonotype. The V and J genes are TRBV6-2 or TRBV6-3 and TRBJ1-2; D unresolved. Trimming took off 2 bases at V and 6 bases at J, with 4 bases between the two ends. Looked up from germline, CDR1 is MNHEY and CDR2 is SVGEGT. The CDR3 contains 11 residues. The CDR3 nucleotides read TGTGCCAGCAGTTACCTGAATGGCTACACCTTC. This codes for CASSYLNGYTF.

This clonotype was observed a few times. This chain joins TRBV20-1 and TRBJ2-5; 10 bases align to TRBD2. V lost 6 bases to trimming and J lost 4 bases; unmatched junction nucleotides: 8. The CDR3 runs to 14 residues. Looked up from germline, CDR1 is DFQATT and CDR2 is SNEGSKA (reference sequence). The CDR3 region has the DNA TGCAGTGCCCGAGCGGGGGGGCGTGGAGAGACCCAGTACTTC. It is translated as CSARAGGRGETQYF.

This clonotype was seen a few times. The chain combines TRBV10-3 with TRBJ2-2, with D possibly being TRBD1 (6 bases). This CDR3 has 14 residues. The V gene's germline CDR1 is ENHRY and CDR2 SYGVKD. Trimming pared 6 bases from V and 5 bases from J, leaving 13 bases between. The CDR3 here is CAISEGDLTGELFF. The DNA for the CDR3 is TGTGCCATCAGCGAGGGGGATTTAACCGGGGAGCTGTTTTTT.

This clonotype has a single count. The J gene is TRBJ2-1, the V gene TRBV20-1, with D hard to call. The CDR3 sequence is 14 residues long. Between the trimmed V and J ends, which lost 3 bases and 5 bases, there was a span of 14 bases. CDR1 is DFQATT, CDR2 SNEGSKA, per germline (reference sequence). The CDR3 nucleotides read TGCAGTGCTAGGGCTCGTCCCCTGAACAATGAGCAGTTCTTC. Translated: CSARARPLNNEQFF.

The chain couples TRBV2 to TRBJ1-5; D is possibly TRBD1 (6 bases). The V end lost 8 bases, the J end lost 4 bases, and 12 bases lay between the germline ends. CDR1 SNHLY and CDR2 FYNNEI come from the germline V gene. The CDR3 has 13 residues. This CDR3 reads CASGNRVNQPQHF. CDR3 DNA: TGTGCCAGCGGAAACAGGGTTAATCAGCCCCAGCATTTT.

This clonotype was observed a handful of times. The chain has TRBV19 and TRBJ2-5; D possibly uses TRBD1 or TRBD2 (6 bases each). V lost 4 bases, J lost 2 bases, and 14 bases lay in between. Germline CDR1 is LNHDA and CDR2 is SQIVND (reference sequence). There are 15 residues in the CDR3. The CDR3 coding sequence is TGTGCCAGTAGTACGCGGGACATCGGACAAGAGACCCAGTACTTC. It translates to CASSTRDIGQETQYF.

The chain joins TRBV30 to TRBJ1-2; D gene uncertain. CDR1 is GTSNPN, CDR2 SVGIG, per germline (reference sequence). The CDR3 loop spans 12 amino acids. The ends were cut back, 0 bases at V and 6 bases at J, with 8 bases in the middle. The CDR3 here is CAWSVSTHGYTF. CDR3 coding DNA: TGTGCCTGGAGTGTCTCTACTCATGGCTACACCTTC.

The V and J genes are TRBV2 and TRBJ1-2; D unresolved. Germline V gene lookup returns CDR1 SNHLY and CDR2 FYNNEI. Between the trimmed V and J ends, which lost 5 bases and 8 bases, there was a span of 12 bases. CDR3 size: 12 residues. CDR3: CASSWSWFGYTF. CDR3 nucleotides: TGTGCCAGCAGTTGGTCGTGGTTCGGCTACACCTTC.

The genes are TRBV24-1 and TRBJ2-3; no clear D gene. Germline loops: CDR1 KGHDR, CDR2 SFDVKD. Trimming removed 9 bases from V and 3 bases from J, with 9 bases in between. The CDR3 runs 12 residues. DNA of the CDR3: TGTGCCACCCGGAGTGGTACAGATACGCAGTATTTT. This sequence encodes CATRSGTDTQYF.

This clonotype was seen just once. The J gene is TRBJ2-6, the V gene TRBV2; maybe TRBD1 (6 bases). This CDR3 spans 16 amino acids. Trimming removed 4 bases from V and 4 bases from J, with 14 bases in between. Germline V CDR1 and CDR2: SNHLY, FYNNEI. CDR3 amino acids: CASSVVSGVGANVLTF. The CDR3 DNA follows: TGTGCCAGCAGTGTAGTTTCAGGGGTCGGGGCCAACGTCCTGACTTTC.

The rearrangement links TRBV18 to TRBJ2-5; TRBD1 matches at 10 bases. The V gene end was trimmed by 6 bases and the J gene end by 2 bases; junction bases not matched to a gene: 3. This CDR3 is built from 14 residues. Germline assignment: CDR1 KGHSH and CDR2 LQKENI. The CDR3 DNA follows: TGTGCCAGCTCCCGGGACAGGGGACAAGAGACCCAGTACTTC. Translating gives CASSRDRGQETQYF.

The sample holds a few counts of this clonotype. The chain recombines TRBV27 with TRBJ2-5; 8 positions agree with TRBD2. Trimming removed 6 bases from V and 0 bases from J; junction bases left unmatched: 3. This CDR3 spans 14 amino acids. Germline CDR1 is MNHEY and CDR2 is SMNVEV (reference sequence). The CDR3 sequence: CASSGLADQETQYF. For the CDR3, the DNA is TGTGCCAGCAGCGGACTAGCCGACCAAGAGACCCAGTACTTC.

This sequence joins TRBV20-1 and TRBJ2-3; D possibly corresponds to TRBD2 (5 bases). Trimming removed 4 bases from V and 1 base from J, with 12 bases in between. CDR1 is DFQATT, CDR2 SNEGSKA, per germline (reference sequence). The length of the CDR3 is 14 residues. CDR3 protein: CSATGGLGTDTQYF. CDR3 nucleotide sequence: TGCAGTGCTACTGGCGGGTTAGGCACAGATACGCAGTATTTT.

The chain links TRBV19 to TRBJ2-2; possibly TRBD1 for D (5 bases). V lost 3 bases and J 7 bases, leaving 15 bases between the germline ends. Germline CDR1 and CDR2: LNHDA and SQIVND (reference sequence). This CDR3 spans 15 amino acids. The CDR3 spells CASSISVQGYGELFF. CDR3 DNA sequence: TGTGCCAGTAGTATCTCGGTGCAGGGTTACGGGGAGCTGTTTTTT. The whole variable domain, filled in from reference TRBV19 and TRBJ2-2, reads DGGITQSPKYLFRKEGQNVTLSCEQNLNHDAMYWYRQDPGQGLRLIYYSQIVNDFQKGDIAEGYSVSREKKESFPLTVTSAQKNPTAFYLCASSISVQGYGELFFGEGSRLTVL.

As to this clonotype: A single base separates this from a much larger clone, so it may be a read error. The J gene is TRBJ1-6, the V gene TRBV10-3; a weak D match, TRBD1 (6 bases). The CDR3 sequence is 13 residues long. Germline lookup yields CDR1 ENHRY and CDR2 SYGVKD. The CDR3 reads CAISIGQNSPPHF. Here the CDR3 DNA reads TGTGCCATCAGTATAGGACAGAATTCACCCCCCCACTTT.

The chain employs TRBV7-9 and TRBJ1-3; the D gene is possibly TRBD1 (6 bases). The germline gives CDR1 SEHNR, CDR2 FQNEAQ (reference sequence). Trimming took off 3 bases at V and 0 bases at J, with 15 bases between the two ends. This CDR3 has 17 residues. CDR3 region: CASSLGGRGLSGNTIYF. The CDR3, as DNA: TGTGCCAGCAGCTTGGGAGGCAGGGGACTCTCTGGAAACACCATATATTTT.

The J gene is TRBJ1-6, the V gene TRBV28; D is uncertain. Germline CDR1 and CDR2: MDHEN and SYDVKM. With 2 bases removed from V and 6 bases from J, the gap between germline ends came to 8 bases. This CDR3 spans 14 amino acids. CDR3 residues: CASSLGGVNSPLHF. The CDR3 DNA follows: TGTGCCAGCAGTTTAGGCGGGGTTAATTCACCCCTCCACTTT.

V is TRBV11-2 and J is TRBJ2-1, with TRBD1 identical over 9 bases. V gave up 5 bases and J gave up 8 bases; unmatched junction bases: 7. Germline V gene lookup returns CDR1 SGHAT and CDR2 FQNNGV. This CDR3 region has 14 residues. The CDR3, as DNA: TGTGCCAGCAGCCGCGGGACAGGGTATGATGAGCAGTTCTTC. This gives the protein CASSRGTGYDEQFF. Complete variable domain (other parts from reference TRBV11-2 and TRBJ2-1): EAGVAQSPRYKIIEKRQSVAFWCNPISGHATLYWYQQILGQGPKLLIQFQNNGVVDDSQLPKDRFSAERLKGVDSTLKIQPAKLEDSAVYLCASSRGTGYDEQFFGPGTRLTVL.

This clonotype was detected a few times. In DNA, the CDR3 is TGTGCCACCAGCAGAGTCCAGGGCGCTGGAAACACCATATATTTT. Its translation: CATSRVQGAGNTIYF. The chain employs TRBV15 and TRBJ1-3; the D gene is possibly TRBD1 (5 bases). The CDR3 consists of 15 residues. Germline assignment: CDR1 LNHNV and CDR2 YYDKDF (reference sequence). V was clipped by 1 base and J by 2 bases, with 9 bases between them.

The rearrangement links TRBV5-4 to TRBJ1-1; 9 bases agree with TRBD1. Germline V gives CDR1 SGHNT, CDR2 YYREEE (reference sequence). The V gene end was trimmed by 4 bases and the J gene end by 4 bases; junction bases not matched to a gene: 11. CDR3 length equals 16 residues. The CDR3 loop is CASSAGTGRLGTEAFF. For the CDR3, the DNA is TGTGCCAGCAGCGCTGGGACAGGGAGATTGGGCACTGAAGCTTTCTTT.

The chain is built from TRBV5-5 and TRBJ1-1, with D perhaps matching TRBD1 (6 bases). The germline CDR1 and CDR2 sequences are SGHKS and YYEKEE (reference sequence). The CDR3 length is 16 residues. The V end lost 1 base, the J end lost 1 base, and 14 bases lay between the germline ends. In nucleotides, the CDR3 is TGTGCCAGCAGCTTGTTCTTTTCGGGGGCGAACACTGAAGCTTTCTTT. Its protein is CASSLFFSGANTEAFF. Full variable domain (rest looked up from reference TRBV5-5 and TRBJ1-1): DAGVTQSPTHLIKTRGQQVTLRCSPISGHKSVSWYQQVLGQGPQFIFQYYEKEERGRGNFPDRFSARQFPNYSSELNVNALLLGDSALYLCASSLFFSGANTEAFFGQGTRLTVV.